These 10 T cell receptor beta chains share one sample of origin, sequenced in a study of control samples from healthy donors and cancer patients. Clones were read by immunoSEQ multiplex PCR, and TCRdb kept only the in-frame ones, dropping some. The data hold some 200,000 clones, with roughly 94% observed a single time. Sequencing was carried out using blood. These receptors came from a man aged 45-65 years in good health.

This rearrangement joins TRBV28 to TRBJ1-1; 11 nucleotides align to TRBD1. Germline CDR1 and CDR2: MDHEN and SYDVKM. The CDR3 is 19 residues long. The V segment lost 8 bases and the J segment 1 base; nucleotides outside the gene matches: 18. CDR3 coding DNA: TGTGCCAGCGACTCACCCGGGACAGGGGGGAAATTTGGGAACACTGAAGCTTTCTTT. This gives the protein CASDSPGTGGKFGNTEAFF. The full variable domain, completed using reference TRBV28 and TRBJ1-1, is DVKVTQSSRYLVKRTGEKVFLECVQDMDHENMFWYRQDPGLGLRLIYFSYDVKMKEKGDIPEGYSVSREKKERFSLILESASTNQTSMYLCASDSPGTGGKFGNTEAFFGQGTRLTVV.

The rearrangement joins TRBV24-1 to TRBJ2-1; D tentatively fits TRBD1 or TRBD2 (5 bases each). The CDR3 is 16 residues long. Between the trimmed V and J ends, which lost 1 base and 9 bases, there was a span of 18 bases. Germline V gene sequence: CDR1 KGHDR, CDR2 SFDVKD. The CDR3 protein is CATSDLQVGRTAEQFF. In nucleotides, the CDR3 is TGTGCCACCAGTGATTTACAGGTGGGCAGGACTGCTGAGCAGTTCTTC.

V usage is TRBV28 and J usage is TRBJ1-5; D gene ambiguous. V shed 10 bases and J shed 3 bases, with 16 bases lying between them. Germline V gives CDR1 MDHEN, CDR2 SYDVKM. The CDR3 is 14 residues long. The chain's CDR3 is CAIKRVQNNQPQHF. The CDR3 DNA reads TGTGCCATAAAAAGGGTACAGAACAATCAGCCCCAGCATTTT.

CDR3 nucleotides: TGTGCCAGCAGCCCCGACCGGGGGGGCAACACTGAAGCTTTCTTT. Translated, it gives CASSPDRGGNTEAFF. The chain employs TRBV5-4 and TRBJ1-1; perhaps TRBD1 as D (6 bases). The CDR3 is made up of 15 amino acids. The V end lost 4 bases, the J end lost 2 bases, and 15 bases lay between the germline ends. Germline lookup yields CDR1 SGHNT and CDR2 YYREEE (reference sequence).

The chain couples TRBV5-1 to TRBJ2-7; D not certain. The CDR3 has 14 amino acids. Germline CDR1 SGHRS, CDR2 YFSETQ. V was shortened by 3 bases and J by 3 bases, with 13 bases between the two germline ends. CDR3 region: CASSSGPMGYEQYF. In DNA form, the CDR3 reads TGCGCCAGCAGCTCCGGACCGATGGGCTACGAGCAGTACTTC.

V is TRBV28 and J is TRBJ2-7; tentatively, D is TRBD2 (6 bases). The CDR3 runs to 16 residues. Germline CDR1 and CDR2: MDHEN and SYDVKM. V was trimmed by 3 bases and J by 6 bases, leaving 21 bases between them. CDR3 sequence (DNA): TGTGCCAGCAGTTTCTTCACTAGCAACGGAGGGCCCGAGCAGTACTTC. Translation gives CASSFFTSNGGPEQYF.

The gene calls are TRBV7-2 and TRBJ2-3; D tentatively reads TRBD1 or TRBD2 (5 bases each). Germline CDR1 SGHTA, CDR2 FQGNSA. The CDR3 covers 14 residues. The V and J ends lost 6 bases and 2 bases respectively, with 12 bases between them. In DNA form, the CDR3 reads TGTGCCAGCAGGCCTTGGGGGATCACAGATACGCAGTATTTT. Translating it yields CASRPWGITDTQYF. Combining the CDR3 with reference TRBV7-2 and TRBJ2-3 gives the whole variable domain GAGVSQSPSNKVTEKGKDVELRCDPISGHTALYWYRQSLGQGLEFLIYFQGNSAPDKSGLPSDRFSAERTGGSVSTLTIQRTQQEDSAVYLCASRPWGITDTQYFGPGTRLTVL.

The chain recombines TRBV9 with TRBJ2-1, with 8 nucleotides matching TRBD2. The V gene end was trimmed by 0 bases and the J gene end by 7 bases; junction bases not matched to a gene: 9. The CDR3 extends over 16 amino acids. Per germline, CDR1 SGDLS and CDR2 YYNGEE. Written as DNA, the CDR3 is TGTGCCAGCAGCGTAGATCGAGCGGGGGTTATGAATGAGCAGTTCTTC. Its protein is CASSVDRAGVMNEQFF.

This chain uses TRBV3-1 (or the pseudogene TRBV3-2) with TRBJ1-1, with 10 bases aligning to TRBD1. Germline V gives CDR1 LGHDT, CDR2 YNNKEL (reference sequence). This CDR3 comprises 15 residues. Trimming took 5 bases from V and 5 from J; bases not matched to a gene: 8. CDR3 in amino acids: CASSTRDRGGTEAFF. The CDR3 coding sequence is TGTGCCAGCAGCACCAGGGACAGGGGAGGTACTGAAGCTTTCTTT.

The count of this clone is one. CDR3 residues: CASRPLGEKLFF. DNA of the CDR3: TGTGCCAGCCGACCCCTAGGGGAAAAACTGTTTTTT. V gene TRBV28 combines with J gene TRBJ1-4; no clear D gene. The CDR3 has 12 amino acids. Trimming left V 8 bases short and J 8 bases short, with 12 bases between. Germline assignment: CDR1 MDHEN and CDR2 SYDVKM.